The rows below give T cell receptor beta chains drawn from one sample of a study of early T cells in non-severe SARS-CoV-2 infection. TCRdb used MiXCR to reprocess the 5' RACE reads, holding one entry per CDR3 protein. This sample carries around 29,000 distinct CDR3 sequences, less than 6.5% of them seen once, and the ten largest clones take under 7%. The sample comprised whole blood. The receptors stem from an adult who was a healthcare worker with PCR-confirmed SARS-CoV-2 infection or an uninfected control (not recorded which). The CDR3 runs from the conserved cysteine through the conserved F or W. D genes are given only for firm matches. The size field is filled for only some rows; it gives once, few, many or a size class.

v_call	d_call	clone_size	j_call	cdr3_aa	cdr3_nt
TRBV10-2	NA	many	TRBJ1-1	CASHSGGSAEAFF	TGCGCCAGTCATTCCGGGGGAAGCGCTGAAGCTTTCTTT
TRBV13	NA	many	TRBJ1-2	CASSLGQGISIYGYTF	TGTGCCAGCAGCTTAGGGCAGGGGATCAGCATATATGGCTACACCTTC
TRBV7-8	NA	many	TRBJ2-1	CASSLEGGGEQFF	TGTGCCAGCAGCTTAGAGGGCGGAGGTGAGCAGTTCTTC
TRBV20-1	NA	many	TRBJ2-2	CSAGPRLGTGELFF	TGCAGTGCTGGCCCCCGTTTGGGGACCGGGGAGCTGTTTTTT
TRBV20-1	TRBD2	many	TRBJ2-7	CSAQRGTYEQYF	TGCAGTGCTCAGCGGGGGACCTACGAGCAGTACTTC
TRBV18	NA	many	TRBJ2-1	CASSPLQAGNEQFF	TGTGCCAGCTCACCACTTCAGGCAGGCAATGAGCAGTTCTTC
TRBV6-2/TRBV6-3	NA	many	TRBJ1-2	CASTSLGNGYTF	TGTGCCAGCACCTCCCTCGGCAATGGCTACACCTTC
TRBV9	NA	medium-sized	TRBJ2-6	CASSLTSSNVLTF	TGTGCCAGCAGCCTCACGTCGTCCAACGTCCTGACTTTC
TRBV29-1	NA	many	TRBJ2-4	CSVGSLGKGDIQYF	TGCAGCGTTGGTTCTTTAGGCAAAGGTGACATTCAGTACTTC
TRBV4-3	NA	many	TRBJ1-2	CASSQEGSAYGYTF	TGCGCCAGCAGCCAAGAGGGGTCGGCGTATGGCTACACCTTC
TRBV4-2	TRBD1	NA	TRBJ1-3	CASSQGHGQGGRNTIYF	TGTGCCAGCAGCCAAGGCCACGGACAGGGTGGTAGAAACACCATATATTTT
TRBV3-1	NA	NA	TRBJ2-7	CASSFGNGQYSYEQYF	TGTGCCAGCAGCTTTGGAAATGGACAGTATTCCTACGAGCAGTACTTC
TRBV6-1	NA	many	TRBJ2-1	CASSEARGGGQGPYNEQFF	TGTGCCAGCAGTGAAGCAAGGGGAGGGGGGCAGGGTCCTTACAATGAGCAGTTCTTC
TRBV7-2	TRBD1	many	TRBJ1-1	CASSLALTGEEAFF	TGTGCCAGCAGCTTGGCCCTCACAGGGGAGGAAGCTTTCTTT
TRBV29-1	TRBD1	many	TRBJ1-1	CSVLTGGNTEAFF	TGCAGCGTACTAACAGGGGGGAACACTGAAGCTTTCTTT
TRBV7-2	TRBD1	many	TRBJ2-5	CASSLDTGSGGTQYF	TGTGCCAGCAGCTTAGATACGGGATCAGGGGGGACCCAGTACTTC
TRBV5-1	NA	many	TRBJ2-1	CASSPQRPNPRSYNEQFF	TGCGCCAGCAGCCCGCAGAGACCGAATCCCCGGTCCTACAATGAGCAGTTCTTC
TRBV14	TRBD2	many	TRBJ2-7	CASSYGLDFSYEQYF	TGTGCCAGCAGCTACGGACTAGACTTCTCCTACGAGCAGTACTTC
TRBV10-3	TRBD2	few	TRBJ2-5	CAISKGLAGGYQETQYF	TGTGCCATCAGTAAAGGACTAGCGGGGGGCTACCAAGAGACCCAGTACTTC
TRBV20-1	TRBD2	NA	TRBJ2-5	CSASGGAEDPETQYF	TGCAGTGCTAGCGGGGGGGCAGAGGACCCAGAGACCCAGTACTTC
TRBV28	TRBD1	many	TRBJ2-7	CASSPRQGTGYEQYF	TGTGCCAGCAGTCCAAGACAGGGTACAGGCTACGAGCAGTACTTC
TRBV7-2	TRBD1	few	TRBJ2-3	CASGLDRGTDTQYF	TGTGCCAGCGGGCTGGACAGGGGCACAGATACGCAGTATTTT
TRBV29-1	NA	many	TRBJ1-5	CSVASSSNQPQHF	TGCAGCGTTGCGTCAAGCTCCAATCAGCCCCAGCATTTT
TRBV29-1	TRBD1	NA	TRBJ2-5	CSVRKGAGETQYF	TGCAGCGTTAGAAAGGGGGCTGGGGAGACCCAGTACTTC
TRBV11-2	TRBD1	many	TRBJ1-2	CASSMHGQGSGGYTF	TGTGCCAGCAGCATGCATGGACAGGGGTCGGGCGGCTACACCTTC
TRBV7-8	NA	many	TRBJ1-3	CASSLDVVVGHRGEVDGNTIYF	TGTGCCAGCAGCTTAGACGTCGTGGTGGGACATAGGGGAGAGGTGGATGGAAACACCATATATTTT
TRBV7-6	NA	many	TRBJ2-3	CASSFDRSMADTQYF	TGTGCCAGCAGCTTTGACCGCTCGATGGCAGATACGCAGTATTTT